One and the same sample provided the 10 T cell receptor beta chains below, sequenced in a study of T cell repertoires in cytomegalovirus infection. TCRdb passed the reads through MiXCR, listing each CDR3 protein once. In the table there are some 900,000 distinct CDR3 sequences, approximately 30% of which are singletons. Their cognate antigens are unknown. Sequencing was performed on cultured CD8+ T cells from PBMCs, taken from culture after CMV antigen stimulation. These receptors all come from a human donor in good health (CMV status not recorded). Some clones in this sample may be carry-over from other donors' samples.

The CDR3 spells CTSSSPGENTEAFF. The CDR3 DNA sequence: TGTACCAGCAGCTCCCCCGGCGAGAACACTGAAGCTTTCTTT. This chain joins TRBV7-2 and TRBJ1-1, with D unresolved. This CDR3 has 14 residues. Germline CDR1 reads SGHTA; CDR2 reads FQGNSA. V was cut by 4 bases and J by 1 base, with 10 bases left in between.

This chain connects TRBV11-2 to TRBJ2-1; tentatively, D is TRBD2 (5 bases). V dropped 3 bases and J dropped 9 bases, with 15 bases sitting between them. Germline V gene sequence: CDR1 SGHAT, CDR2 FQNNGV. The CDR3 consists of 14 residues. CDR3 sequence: CASSFEGRSREQFF. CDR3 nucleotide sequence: TGTGCCAGCAGCTTCGAGGGCAGGAGCCGTGAGCAGTTCTTC.

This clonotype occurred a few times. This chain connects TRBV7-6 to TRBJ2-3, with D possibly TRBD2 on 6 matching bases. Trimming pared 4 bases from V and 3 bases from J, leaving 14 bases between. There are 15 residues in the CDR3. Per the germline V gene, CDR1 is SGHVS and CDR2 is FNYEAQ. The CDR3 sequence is CASSSEGLLTDTQYF. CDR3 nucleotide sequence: TGTGCCAGCAGCTCGGAGGGACTCCTAACAGATACGCAGTATTTT.

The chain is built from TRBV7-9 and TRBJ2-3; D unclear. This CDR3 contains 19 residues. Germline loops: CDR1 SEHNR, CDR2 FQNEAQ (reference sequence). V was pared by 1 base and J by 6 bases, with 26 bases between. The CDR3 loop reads CASSLEGPASYVNVDTQYF. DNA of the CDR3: TGTGCCAGCAGCTTAGAGGGCCCGGCGAGTTACGTAAACGTCGATACGCAGTATTTT.

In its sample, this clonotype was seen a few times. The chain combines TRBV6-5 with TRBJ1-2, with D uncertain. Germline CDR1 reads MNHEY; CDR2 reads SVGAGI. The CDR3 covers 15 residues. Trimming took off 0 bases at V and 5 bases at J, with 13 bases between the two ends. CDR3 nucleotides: TGTGCCAGCAGTTACTCAGGACTAATGGGGTATGGCTACACCTTC. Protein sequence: CASSYSGLMGYGYTF.

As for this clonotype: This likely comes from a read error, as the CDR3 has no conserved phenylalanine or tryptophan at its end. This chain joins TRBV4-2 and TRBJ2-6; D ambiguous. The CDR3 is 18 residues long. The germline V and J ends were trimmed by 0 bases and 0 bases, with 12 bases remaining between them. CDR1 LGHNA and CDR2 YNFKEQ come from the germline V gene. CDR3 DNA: TGTGCCAGCAGCCAAGATCGGCGTGGGTTCTCTGGGGCCAACGTCCTGACTTCC. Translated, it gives CASSQDRRGFSGANVLTS.

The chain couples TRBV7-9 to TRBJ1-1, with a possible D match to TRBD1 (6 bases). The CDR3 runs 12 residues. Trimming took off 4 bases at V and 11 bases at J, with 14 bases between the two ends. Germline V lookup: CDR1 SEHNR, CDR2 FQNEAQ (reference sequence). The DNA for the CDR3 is TGTGCCAGCAGCTCTTTCAACAGGGATGCTTTCTTT. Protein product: CASSSFNRDAFF.

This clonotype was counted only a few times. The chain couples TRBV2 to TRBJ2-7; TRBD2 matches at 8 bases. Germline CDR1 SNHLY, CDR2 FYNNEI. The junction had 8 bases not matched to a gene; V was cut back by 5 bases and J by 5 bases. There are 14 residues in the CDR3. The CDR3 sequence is CASSPPAGGHEQYF. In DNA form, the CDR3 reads TGTGCCAGCAGTCCTCCGGCGGGGGGCCACGAGCAGTACTTC.

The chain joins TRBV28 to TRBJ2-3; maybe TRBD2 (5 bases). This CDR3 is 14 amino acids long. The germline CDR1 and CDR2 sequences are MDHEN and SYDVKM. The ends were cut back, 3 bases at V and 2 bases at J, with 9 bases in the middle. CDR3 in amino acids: CASSFPGLTDTQYF. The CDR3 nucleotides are TGTGCCAGCAGTTTCCCAGGACTCACAGATACGCAGTATTTT.

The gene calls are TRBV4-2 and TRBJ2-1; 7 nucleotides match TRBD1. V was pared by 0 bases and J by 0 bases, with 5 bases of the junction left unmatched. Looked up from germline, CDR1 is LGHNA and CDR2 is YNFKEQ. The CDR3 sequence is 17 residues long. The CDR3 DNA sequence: TGTGCCAGCAGCCAAGAGGCAGGGGGATACTCCTACAATGAGCAGTTCTTC. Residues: CASSQEAGGYSYNEQFF.